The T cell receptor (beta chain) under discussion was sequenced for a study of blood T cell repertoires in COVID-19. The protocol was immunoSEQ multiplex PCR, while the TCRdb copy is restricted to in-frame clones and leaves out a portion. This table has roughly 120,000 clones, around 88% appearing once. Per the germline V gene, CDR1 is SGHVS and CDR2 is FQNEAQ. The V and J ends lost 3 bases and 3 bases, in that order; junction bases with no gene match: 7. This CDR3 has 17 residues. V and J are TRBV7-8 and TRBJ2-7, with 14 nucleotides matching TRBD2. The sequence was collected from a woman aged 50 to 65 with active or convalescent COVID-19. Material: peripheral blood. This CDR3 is CASSLGTSGGLGYEQYF. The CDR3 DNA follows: TGTGCCAGCAGCTTGGGGACTAGCGGGGGACTAGGCTACGAGCAGTACTTC.